Each of the 18 T cell receptor beta chains below was sequenced from the same sample in a study of response to subunit inactivated influenza vaccine (dated by TCRdb to 2017 to 2018). Library preparation used RT-PCR. Sequencing relied on an Illumina HiSeq 2500. In-frame beta chains were kept once TCRdb had trimmed the public reads at Q25 with fastp and called clones with MiXCR. When rows share a CDR3 protein, they turn into one entry using the most common DNA and genes. The sample includes about 500,000 distinct CDR3 sequences, with about 15% observed a single time. Less than 4% of the sample is in the top ten clones. The sequencing used CD4+ T cells sorted from PBMCs, collected around 25 months after vaccination. The receptors were sampled from a man aged 45-69 years who received an inactivated influenza vaccine. Donor details come from another sample of the same person, matched by shared clones.

For this clonotype: One junction end disagrees with the germline gene, perhaps due to a read error. The gene calls are TRBV12-3 or TRBV12-4 and TRBJ1-5, with D unresolved. The CDR3 has 13 residues. The CDR3 protein is CASSLVNRQPRHF. CDR3 nucleotides: TGTGCCAGCAGTTTGGTCAATCGCCAGCCCCGGCATTTT.

This clonotype was counted ten times or more. This chain uses TRBV11-2 with TRBJ2-7; 9 nucleotides agree with TRBD2. CDR1 SGHAT and CDR2 FQNNGV come from the germline V gene. CDR3 size: 15 residues. The J segment lost 0 bases and the V segment lost 5 bases, leaving 5 bases of the junction unmatched. The CDR3 is CASSKTSGFSYEQYF. As DNA, the CDR3 is TGTGCCAGCAGCAAGACTAGCGGTTTCTCCTACGAGCAGTACTTC.

This clonotype was observed a single time. CDR3 nucleotide sequence: TGCGCCAGCAGCTTGGACGGGAGGGGGCGCGGACTGTCGTACGAGCAGTACTTC. This codes for CASSLDGRGRGLSYEQYF. The chain employs TRBV5-1 and TRBJ2-7, with a tentative D call TRBD2 (8 bases). This CDR3 region has 18 residues. Per germline, CDR1 SGHRS and CDR2 YFSETQ. V gave up 0 bases and J gave up 4 bases, with 23 bases separating them.

The chain uses TRBV18 and TRBJ2-5; D might be TRBD2 (5 bases). In germline, CDR1 is KGHSH, CDR2 LQKENI. V was trimmed by 4 bases and J by 0 bases, leaving 9 bases between them. The CDR3 totals 14 residues. Written as DNA, the CDR3 is TGTGCCAGCTCACTCGGGGTGAACCAAGAGACCCAGTACTTC. It encodes CASSLGVNQETQYF.

The J gene is TRBJ2-2, the V gene TRBV6-5; D call uncertain. Germline CDR1 reads MNHEY; CDR2 reads SVGAGI. The CDR3 is 15 residues long. V gave up 2 bases and J gave up 1 base, with 8 bases separating them. This CDR3 reads CASSYRAGNTGELFF. The CDR3 DNA reads as TGTGCCAGCAGTTACAGGGCAGGGAACACCGGGGAGCTGTTTTTT.

This clonotype was seen a few times. This rearrangement joins TRBV10-3 to TRBJ2-5; no clear D. This CDR3 has 14 residues. Germline CDR1 and CDR2: ENHRY and SYGVKD. Between the trimmed V and J ends, which lost 3 bases and 3 bases, there was a span of 11 bases. CDR3 sequence (DNA): TGTGCCATCAGTGACCGGCGCACAGAAGAGACCCAGTACTTC. Its translation: CAISDRRTEETQYF.

This chain connects TRBV7-2 to TRBJ2-2; D ambiguous. In germline, CDR1 is SGHTA, CDR2 FQGNSA. Trimming pared 2 bases from V and 4 bases from J, leaving 14 bases between. The CDR3 sequence is 16 residues long. The CDR3 sequence is CASSLSPARSTGELFF. The DNA of the CDR3 is TGTGCCAGCAGCTTAAGCCCAGCGCGTAGCACCGGGGAGCTGTTTTTT.

This clonotype was seen a few times. The chain is built from TRBV5-1 and TRBJ2-3; D possibly corresponds to TRBD2 (7 bases). The CDR3 spans 15 residues. Germline-derived CDR1 and CDR2 are SGHRS and YFSETQ. Trimming cost V 4 bases and J 1 base, with 13 bases left between them. The CDR3 sequence is CASSPEGGRTDTQYF. DNA of the CDR3: TGCGCCAGCAGCCCAGAGGGGGGGCGCACAGATACGCAGTATTTT.

This clonotype was counted between two and nine times. The CDR3 region is CASSQGGARTDTQYF. In DNA form, the CDR3 reads TGTGCCAGCAGCCAGGGGGGGGCCAGGACAGATACGCAGTATTTT. V and J are TRBV7-2 and TRBJ2-3; D assignment may be TRBD1 or TRBD2 (7 bases each). This CDR3 contains 15 residues. Deletions cut 5 bases from V and 3 bases from J, with 15 bases between. Per the germline V gene, CDR1 is SGHTA and CDR2 is FQGNSA.

The J gene is TRBJ1-1, the V gene TRBV4-3; D uncertain. The CDR3 runs to 16 residues. The germline CDR1 and CDR2 sequences are LGHNA and YSLEER. Trimming removed 0 bases from V and 3 bases from J, with 14 bases in between. CDR3: CASSQDFRGFYTEAFF. The CDR3 nucleotides read TGCGCCAGCAGCCAAGATTTTCGGGGTTTTTACACTGAAGCTTTCTTT.

CDR3 residues: CSAIVGGVGDTQYF. The CDR3 coding sequence is TGCAGTGCGATCGTTGGGGGGGTGGGAGATACGCAGTATTTT. V gene TRBV20-1 combines with J gene TRBJ2-3; 7 bases map to TRBD2. Losses at the gene ends were 6 bases for V and 5 bases for J; bases not matched to a gene: 11. Germline V gene data show CDR1 as DFQATT and CDR2 as SNEGSKA (reference sequence). The CDR3 spans 14 residues.

This clonotype occurred a few times. The V gene is TRBV7-2, the J gene TRBJ2-3; 10 nucleotides agree with TRBD2. Germline values: CDR1 SGHTA, CDR2 FQGNSA. This CDR3 is 17 amino acids long. Germline trimming cut 1 base from V and 2 bases from J; bases unmatched to any gene: 6. CDR3 sequence: CASSLVGAGGPTDTQYF. CDR3 nucleotides: TGTGCCAGCAGCTTAGTCGGAGCGGGAGGGCCCACAGATACGCAGTATTTT.

This clonotype was observed at least ten times. The genes are TRBV7-9 and TRBJ2-7; TRBD1 agrees at 11 bases. Per the germline V gene, CDR1 is SEHNR and CDR2 is FQNEAQ (reference sequence). J was trimmed by 7 bases and V by 5 bases; bases with no gene match: 10. This CDR3 spans 15 amino acids. The CDR3 DNA sequence: TGTGCCAGCAGCCCCTCGGGACAGGGGGTCGAAGAGCAGTACTTC. Its translation is CASSPSGQGVEEQYF.

This clonotype was detected only a few times. The rearrangement links TRBV28 to TRBJ1-4; D might be TRBD1 (5 bases). V was trimmed by 2 bases and J by 8 bases, leaving 15 bases between them. CDR1 MDHEN and CDR2 SYDVKM come from the germline V gene. The CDR3 runs to 15 residues. This chain's CDR3 is CASSLGRAGVEKLFF. CDR3 DNA sequence: TGTGCCAGCAGTTTAGGCAGGGCCGGGGTCGAAAAACTGTTTTTT.

As regards this clonotype: One junction end disagrees with the germline gene, perhaps due to a read error. The J gene is TRBJ1-2, the V gene TRBV2; D gene unclear. The CDR3 totals 13 residues. Germline CDR1 and CDR2: SNHLY and FYNNEI. The CDR3 DNA sequence: TGTGCCAGCAGTCCCCAGGTGGACTACGGCTACACCTTC. Amino acid sequence: CASSPQVDYGYTF.

The V and J genes are TRBV5-1 and TRBJ1-1, with D unresolved. Germline V gene sequence: CDR1 SGHRS, CDR2 YFSETQ. The length of the CDR3 is 15 residues. Trimming removed 0 bases from V and 4 bases from J, with 13 bases in between. The DNA for the CDR3 is TGCGCCAGCAGCTTGGCAGCCGGGAGGGTCACTGAAGCTTTCTTT. It specifies CASSLAAGRVTEAFF. Using reference TRBV5-1 and TRBJ1-1 for the parts outside the CDR3, the full variable domain is KAGVTQTPRYLIKTRGQQVTLSCSPISGHRSVSWYQQTPGQGLQFLFEYFSETQRNKGNFPGRFSGRQFSNSRSEMNVSTLELGDSALYLCASSLAAGRVTEAFFGQGTRLTVV.

This clonotype has more than one count but fewer than ten. The chain recombines TRBV11-1 with TRBJ2-2; D is perhaps TRBD2 (6 bases). The germline gives CDR1 SGHAT, CDR2 FQDESV (reference sequence). Trimming removed 2 bases from V and 2 bases from J, with 15 bases in between. The CDR3 covers 17 residues. The chain's CDR3 is CASSLLMASANTGELFF. CDR3 sequence (DNA): TGTGCCAGCAGCTTACTAATGGCTAGCGCAAACACCGGGGAGCTGTTTTTT.

In its sample, this clonotype was seen a few times. The rearrangement joins TRBV5-6 to TRBJ2-3, with a possible D match to TRBD1 (6 bases). There are 16 residues in the CDR3. Germline values: CDR1 SGHDT, CDR2 YYEEEE. The V end lost 4 bases, the J end lost 3 bases, and 18 bases lay between the germline ends. CDR3 bases: TGTGCCAGCAGCCTTGGGTTCCCAGGGGTTACAGATACGCAGTATTTT. Residues: CASSLGFPGVTDTQYF.